This T cell receptor beta chain was found in a study of cytomegalovirus exposure and HLA in healthy donors. The CDR3 loop spans 16 amino acids. The germline V gene has CDR1 SGHTA and CDR2 FQGNSA. V was cut by 1 base and J by 0 bases, with 12 bases left in between. 13 Jbeta primers and 60 Vbeta primers were used for the PCR. Measured with immunoSEQ multiplex PCR; TCRdb has only the in-frame clones, and not every one. The table shows more than 110,000 clones, with roughly 79% occurring only once. The chain has TRBV7-2 and TRBJ2-5, with D perhaps matching TRBD2 (5 bases). The material sequenced was PBMCs. The origin of this receptor is a man in his thirties or forties in good health and CMV-seropositive. Here the CDR3 DNA reads TGTGCCAGCAGCTTAGTTTCTAGCAGCCACCAAGAGACCCAGTACTTC. Translation gives CASSLVSSSHQETQYF.